This record covers a single TCR beta chain. Other DNA sequences in this sample translate to the same CDR3. The V and J ends lost 4 bases and 3 bases respectively, with 10 bases between them. CDR1 and CDR2 (germline): KGHDR, SFDVKD. This CDR3 is built from 14 residues. The repertoire was sequenced with immunoSEQ multiplex PCR; TCRdb's copy has only in-frame clones and lacks some. The data show roughly 300,000 clones, about 90% seen once. The sample originates from a study of blood T cell repertoires in COVID-19. Looking at the study overall: T cells, B-cell-depleted T cells, or PBMCs supplied cDNA or gDNA.

This TCR was recovered from a young man who had recovered from COVID-19. The rearrangement joins TRBV24-1 to TRBJ2-3; a possible D gene is TRBD1 (5 bases). The sequencing input was peripheral blood. For the CDR3, the DNA is TGTGCCACCAGTGAGGGGCAGGGAACAGATACGCAGTATTTT. Translating it yields CATSEGQGTDTQYF.